This T cell receptor beta chain is from a study of beta chain features in type 1 diabetes. The isolated RNA, all of it, was reverse transcribed, so expressed TCRB transcripts were what got sequenced. Sequencing was performed with immunoSEQ multiplex PCR; in TCRdb, only in-frame clones are kept and a portion is missing. The sample includes 400,000 to 450,000 clones, about 14% of them seen just once. V lost 1 base and J lost 1, with 8 bases in between. This CDR3 has 15 amino acids. Germline V gene data show CDR1 as SGHTA and CDR2 as FQGNSA. The chain couples TRBV7-2 to TRBJ2-1, with a weak D call TRBD2 (5 bases). The sample comprised naive CD4+ T cells from blood. The origin of this receptor is a man aged 25 to 40 in good health. For the CDR3, the DNA is TGTGCCAGCAGCTTAGTGGGAGAGTCCTACAATGAGCAGTTCTTC. The encoded protein is CASSLVGESYNEQFF.